This T cell receptor beta chain emerged from a study of neurological immune-mediated disorders. Whole-study results and caveats: The greatest TCR clonal expansion occurred in HTLV-1-associated myelopathy and the least in multiple sclerosis, which fell below healthy controls. None of the CDR3 amino acid sequences found in expanded clones was shared across subjects. This suggests that the TCR-beta repertoires were private in all groups.

Unsorted libraries used 2 million PBMCs kept at -80 degrees C. The CDR3 contains 14 residues. This clonotype was counted ten times or more. Its antigen is undetermined. 5'RACE with 10-nucleotide random UMIs produced the cDNA. Using its own MiXCR run on the 5' RACE reads, TCRdb lists one record per CDR3 protein. The sample records roughly 30,000 distinct CDR3 sequences, roughly 4.4% being singletons. The specimen sequenced was PBMCs. The chain has TRBV21-1 and TRBJ2-2; the table's D call, TRBD1, was not checked against the DNA. TRBV21-1 is a pseudogene locus. This receptor was obtained from a man between 18 and 35 years old in good health. The CDR3 DNA follows: TGTGCCACCTTTACAGGGGCGAGCGGCGGGGAGCTGTTTTTT. Amino acid sequence: CATFTGASGGELFF.